The rows below give T cell receptor beta chains drawn from one sample of a study of T-cell reconstitution after alpha-beta-depleted transplantation in children. A single record per CDR3 protein comes from TCRdb applying MiXCR to the PCR reads. This sample has approximately 630,000 distinct CDR3 sequences, with over 10% found just once. Sample: PBMCs, taken before TCRalphabeta/CD19-depleted stem cell transplant. The source is a girl aged 2 to 10 with congenital amegakaryocytic thrombocytopenia, due to receive a stem cell transplant. CDR3s include the opening cysteine and the closing phenylalanine or tryptophan. The order of the fields is V gene, clone size, D gene, J gene, CDR3 length, CDR3 DNA, CDR3 protein. The D gene is left open where the match is weak. Rows give clone size only sometimes, using once, few, many, or a class for an expanded clone.

v_gene: TRBV20-1
abundance: many
d_gene: TRBD2
j_gene: TRBJ2-3
len: 15
CDR3nt: TGCAGTGCTAGAGGACTAGCGGGACCCACAGATACGCAGTATTTT
CDR3aa: CSARGLAGPTDTQYF

v_gene: TRBV7-9
abundance: few
d_gene: TRBD2
j_gene: TRBJ2-1
len: 12
CDR3nt: TGTGCCAGCAGCTCCGGACTAGCGCCACAGTTCTTC
CDR3aa: CASSSGLAPQFF

v_gene: TRBV20-1
abundance: many
d_gene: -
j_gene: TRBJ2-5
len: 13
CDR3nt: TGCAGTGCTAGGAGAGTCTTACAAGAGACCCAGTACTTC
CDR3aa: CSARRVLQETQYF

v_gene: TRBV7-6
abundance: many
d_gene: TRBD2
j_gene: TRBJ2-7
len: 17
CDR3nt: TGTGCCAGCAGTCTCGGGACTAGCGGGAGTCCGTTCTACGAGCAGTACTTC
CDR3aa: CASSLGTSGSPFYEQYF

v_gene: TRBV20-1
abundance: -
d_gene: -
j_gene: TRBJ2-7
len: 11
CDR3nt: TGCAGTGCTTCATCGGACCGCCAACAGTACTTC
CDR3aa: CSASSDRQQYF

v_gene: TRBV5-5
abundance: -
d_gene: -
j_gene: TRBJ2-7
len: 15
CDR3nt: TGTGCCAGCAGCTTGGGTCCGGAATCGACCTACGAGCAGTACTTC
CDR3aa: CASSLGPESTYEQYF

v_gene: TRBV3-1
abundance: -
d_gene: -
j_gene: TRBJ1-2
len: 17
CDR3nt: TGTGCCAGCAGCCAAGAGGTTAGCGGAGCTCGGGACTATGGCTACACCTTC
CDR3aa: CASSQEVSGARDYGYTF

v_gene: TRBV6-1
abundance: -
d_gene: TRBD2
j_gene: TRBJ2-7
len: 15
CDR3nt: TGTGCCAGCAGCGGACTAGCGGGTGGCTCCTACAAGCAGTACTTC
CDR3aa: CASSGLAGGSYKQYF

v_gene: TRBV10-2
abundance: -
d_gene: -
j_gene: TRBJ2-3
len: 11
CDR3nt: TGCGCCCGCAGTCCAACAGATACGCAGTATTTT
CDR3aa: CARSPTDTQYF

v_gene: TRBV5-1
abundance: few
d_gene: TRBD2
j_gene: TRBJ2-6
len: 15
CDR3nt: TGCGCCAGCAGCCCCTCTAGCGGTGGGGCCAACGTCCTGACTTTC
CDR3aa: CASSPSSGGANVLTF

v_gene: TRBV28
abundance: many
d_gene: TRBD2
j_gene: TRBJ2-3
len: 14
CDR3nt: TGTGCCAGCAGTTACAGACTAGCCACAGATACGCAGTATTTT
CDR3aa: CASSYRLATDTQYF

v_gene: TRBV7-9
abundance: -
d_gene: -
j_gene: TRBJ1-3
len: 17
CDR3nt: TGTGCCAGCAGCTTGGATCCATTCTTATACTCTGGAAACACCATATATTTT
CDR3aa: CASSLDPFLYSGNTIYF

v_gene: TRBV11-1
abundance: few
d_gene: -
j_gene: TRBJ2-6
len: 18
CDR3nt: TGTGCCAGCAGCTTAGGGGTGAGGCTCAGCTCTGGGGCCAACGTCCTGACTTTC
CDR3aa: CASSLGVRLSSGANVLTF

v_gene: TRBV20-1
abundance: many
d_gene: TRBD2
j_gene: TRBJ2-3
len: 15
CDR3nt: TGCAGTGCTAGAGTAAGCGGGAGAGACGCAGATACGCAGTATTTT
CDR3aa: CSARVSGRDADTQYF

v_gene: TRBV6-1
abundance: -
d_gene: -
j_gene: TRBJ2-3
len: 13
CDR3nt: TGTGCCAGCCGGCGGGACTTCACAGATACGCAGTATTTT
CDR3aa: CASRRDFTDTQYF

v_gene: TRBV6-1
abundance: few
d_gene: TRBD1
j_gene: TRBJ2-1
len: 15
CDR3nt: TGTGCCAGCAGTACCTTCAGGGGGCCTTTCGATGAGCAGTTCTTC
CDR3aa: CASSTFRGPFDEQFF

v_gene: TRBV7-3
abundance: many
d_gene: TRBD1
j_gene: TRBJ2-3
len: 14
CDR3nt: TGTGCCAGCAGCAGGGACAGGACGACAGATACGCAGTATTTT
CDR3aa: CASSRDRTTDTQYF